This T cell receptor (beta chain) derives from a study of T cell clonotyping in hematopoietic cell transplantation. General study points: After transplant, recipient diversity fell while pathologically expanded clonotypes grew through day 180. Broader posttransplant TCR repertoire diversity was predicted by graft donor and pretransplant recipient Inverse Simpson Index values. Few recipient clonotypes overlapped donors; over 95% were de novo at given depth.

Only in-frame clones appear in the TCRdb table, and some are missing; sequencing was by immunoSEQ multiplex PCR. The sample has 10,000 to 15,000 clones, roughly 92% seen once. This clone was detected only once. Its antigen is as yet unknown. Recipient blood drawn about 28 days pretransplant and days 30, 100, 180 after. The sequences come from PBMCs, collected 100 days after allogeneic stem cell transplant. The clonotype comes from a female patient between 50 and 59 years old who had an allogeneic stem cell transplant from an unrelated donor, so the T cells may come from the graft donor. Some clones in this sample may be carry-over from other donors' samples.

The CDR3 region is CASSIYFGVIEQYF. CDR3 sequence (DNA): TGTGCCAGTAGTATCTATTTTGGAGTAATCGAGCAGTACTTC. The chain employs TRBV19 and TRBJ2-7; no clear D. Germline assignment: CDR1 LNHDA and CDR2 SQIVND (reference sequence). The CDR3 runs 14 residues. Trimming stripped 3 bases from V and 6 bases from J, with 15 bases between. The whole variable domain, remainder taken from reference TRBV19 and TRBJ2-7, is DGGITQSPKYLFRKEGQNVTLSCEQNLNHDAMYWYRQDPGQGLRLIYYSQIVNDFQKGDIAEGYSVSREKKESFPLTVTSAQKNPTAFYLCASSIYFGVIEQYFGPGTRLTVT.